Listed below are T cell receptor beta chains from one sample, sequenced in a study of cytomegalovirus exposure and HLA in healthy donors. The protocol was immunoSEQ multiplex PCR, while the TCRdb copy is restricted to in-frame clones and leaves out a portion. The sample has roughly 130,000 clones; 75% to 90% are singletons. Specimen: PBMCs. These receptors were taken from a man aged 40-50 years in good health and CMV-seronegative. Both conserved end residues are part of each CDR3. Each record gives: V gene, D gene, clone size, J gene, CDR3 DNA, CDR3 protein. The D gene is left open where the match is weak. Clone size is stated in some rows and not others, as once, few, many or a class when expanded.

TRBV5-1,NA,few,TRBJ2-2,TGCGCCAGCCGGAGGACAGCCTTAACCGGGGAGCTGTTTTTT,CASRRTALTGELFF
TRBV28,NA,NA,TRBJ1-2,TGTGCCAGCAGTCCAGGACAGATCTATGGCTACACCTTC,CASSPGQIYGYTF
TRBV5-1,NA,NA,TRBJ1-3,TGCGCCAGCAGTTCGGGACAACCCTCTGGAAACACCATATATTTT,CASSSGQPSGNTIYF
TRBV6-5,NA,NA,TRBJ1-5,TGTGCCAGCAGTCCCGGACAGTTTAGCAATCAGCCCCAGCATTTT,CASSPGQFSNQPQHF
TRBV21-1,NA,NA,TRBJ2-2,TGTGCCAGCAGCAACGGGACAGGGGTCACCGGGGAGCTGTTTTTT,CASSNGTGVTGELFF
TRBV7-8,NA,once,TRBJ2-2,TGTGCCAGCGGGGCCTTAAACACCGGGGAGCTGTTTTTT,CASGALNTGELFF
TRBV7-8,NA,NA,TRBJ1-3,TGTGCCAGCAGCCCTACAGGATACTCTGGAAACACCATATATTTT,CASSPTGYSGNTIYF
TRBV5-1,TRBD1,few,TRBJ2-7,TGCGCCAGCAGCTTGGCTTGGGACAGGGGGCTATACGAGCAGTACTTC,CASSLAWDRGLYEQYF
TRBV5-6,TRBD1,once,TRBJ2-2,TGTGCCAGCAGCTCGCTACAGGGGATCCGTACCGGGGAGCTGTTTTTT,CASSSLQGIRTGELFF
TRBV21-1,NA,NA,TRBJ1-1,TGTGCCCCCCGGGGGGCTGGGACTGAAGCTTTCTTT,CAPRGAGTEAFF
TRBV30,TRBD2,few,TRBJ2-3,TGTGCCTGGACCCCCGGGACTAGCGGGACGACAGATACGCAGTATTTT,CAWTPGTSGTTDTQYF
TRBV27,TRBD2,NA,TRBJ2-1,TGTGCCAGCAGTTCAAGCGGGAGAGTCCCCAATGAGCAGTTCTTC,CASSSSGRVPNEQFF
TRBV7-9,TRBD1,NA,TRBJ1-6,TGTGCCAGCAGCCCCACCGCGACAGGGAATTCACCCCTCCACTTT,CASSPTATGNSPLHF
TRBV2,TRBD1,NA,TRBJ2-2,TGTGCCAGCAGTGCGGGACAGATTACCGGGGAGCTGTTTTTT,CASSAGQITGELFF
TRBV2,NA,NA,TRBJ1-5,TGTGCCAGCAGTGATAACACCTATCAGCCCCAGCATTTT,CASSDNTYQPQHF
TRBV4-1,TRBD1,NA,TRBJ1-1,TGCGCCAGCAGCCAAACACCCGGGACAGGTAACACTGAAGCTTTCTTT,CASSQTPGTGNTEAFF
TRBV4-1,NA,NA,TRBJ2-4,TGCGCCAGCAGCCAAGATATAAGCGATCCGGGGTTATTCAAAAACATTCAGTACTTC,CASSQDISDPGLFKNIQYF
TRBV18,NA,few,TRBJ2-7,TGTGCCAGCTCACCTCGCTCCGGGGGTGAAAGCGAGCAGTACTTC,CASSPRSGGESEQYF
TRBV6-6,TRBD2,NA,TRBJ2-5,TGTGCCAGCGGACGGACTAGCGGGGGGGCAGAGACCCAGTACTTC,CASGRTSGGAETQYF
TRBV14,TRBD2,NA,TRBJ2-7,TGTGCCAGCAGCCAAGGGGGACTAGCGGGACTTTCCTACGAGCAGTACTTC,CASSQGGLAGLSYEQYF
TRBV7-6,NA,NA,TRBJ2-3,TGTGCCAGCAGCCCACTGGCAGATACGCAGTATTTT,CASSPLADTQYF
TRBV6-1,TRBD1,NA,TRBJ2-1,TGTGCCAGCAGTGAGCCGGGACAGGGTCACAATGAGCAGTTCTTC,CASSEPGQGHNEQFF
TRBV6-1,NA,NA,TRBJ2-1,TGTGCCAGCAGTGGATTCGGACGGGGGAGGAACTCCTACAATGAGCAGTTCTTC,CASSGFGRGRNSYNEQFF
TRBV5-1,NA,NA,TRBJ2-2,TGCGCCAGCACCCTCATAGGGGTGATCGGGGAGCTGTTTTTT,CASTLIGVIGELFF
TRBV13,NA,NA,TRBJ2-5,TGTGCCAGCAGCTTAGGTGGTAGCGGTGAGACCCAGTACTTC,CASSLGGSGETQYF
TRBV12-2,NA,NA,TRBJ2-4,TGTGCAAGTCGCCCACGGGAAGGGGGCAGCAAAAACATTCAGTACTTC,CASRPREGGSKNIQYF
TRBV15,TRBD1,once,TRBJ2-1,TGTGCCACCAGCAGATCGGGACAGACTTACAATGAGCAGTTCTTC,CATSRSGQTYNEQFF